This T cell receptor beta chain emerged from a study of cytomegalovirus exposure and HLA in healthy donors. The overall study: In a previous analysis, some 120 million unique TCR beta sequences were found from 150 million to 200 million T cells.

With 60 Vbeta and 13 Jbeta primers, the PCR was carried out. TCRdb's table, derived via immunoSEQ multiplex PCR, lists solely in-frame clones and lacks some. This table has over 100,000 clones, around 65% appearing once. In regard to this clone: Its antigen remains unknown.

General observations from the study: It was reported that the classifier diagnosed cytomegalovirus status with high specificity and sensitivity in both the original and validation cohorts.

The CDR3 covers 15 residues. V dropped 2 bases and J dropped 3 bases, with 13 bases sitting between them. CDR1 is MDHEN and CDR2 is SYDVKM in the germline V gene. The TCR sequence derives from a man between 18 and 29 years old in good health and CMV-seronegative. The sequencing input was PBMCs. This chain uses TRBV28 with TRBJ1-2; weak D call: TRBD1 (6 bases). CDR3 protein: CASSLDGGQYYGYTF. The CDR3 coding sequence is TGTGCCAGCAGTTTAGATGGTGGACAGTACTATGGCTACACCTTC.